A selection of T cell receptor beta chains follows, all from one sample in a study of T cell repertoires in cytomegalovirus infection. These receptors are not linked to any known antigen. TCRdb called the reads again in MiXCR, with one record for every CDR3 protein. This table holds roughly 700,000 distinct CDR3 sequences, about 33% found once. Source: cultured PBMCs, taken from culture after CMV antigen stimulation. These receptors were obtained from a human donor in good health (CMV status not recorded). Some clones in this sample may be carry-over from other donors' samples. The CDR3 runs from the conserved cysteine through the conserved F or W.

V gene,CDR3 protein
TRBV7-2,CASSPRGQRGTYEQYF
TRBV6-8,CASSRTSGNVLETQYF
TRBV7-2,CASSFTRQGAPRYF
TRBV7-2,CASSFRGEGARGYTF
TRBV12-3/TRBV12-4,CASSLVVAGTGEQYF
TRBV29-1,CSAGGLGNTIYF
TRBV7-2,CASSPRGVQPQHF
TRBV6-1,CASEPLNNEQFF
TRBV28,CASSQERGFTDTQYF
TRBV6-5,CASSSRGWALGDTQYF
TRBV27,CASSLGRGNQPQHF
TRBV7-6,CASSYSNGRFDEQFF
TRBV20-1,CSATNRQGTQETQYF
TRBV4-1,CASSQDRSYNEQFF
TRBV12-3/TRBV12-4,CASRTSGTYEQYF
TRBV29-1,CSVPRRDTQYF
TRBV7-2,CASSLGTGLFYEQYF
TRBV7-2,CASSSVSSGPYEQYF
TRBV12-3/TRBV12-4,CASRLSSYNSPLHF
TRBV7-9,CASSTVYLGEKLFF
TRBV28,CASSFNPFGEQYF
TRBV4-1,CASSQNPAAPDTQYF
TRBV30,CAWSVRWIRGEDMNTEAFF
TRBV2,CASSESGGSGYTF
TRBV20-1,CSAGGSDYEQYF
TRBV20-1,CSARDPLAGATDTQYF
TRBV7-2,CASSSMLAANTDTQYF
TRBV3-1,CASSPIGGQQAFF
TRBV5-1,CASSLWTGEGTEAFF
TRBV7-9,CASSPRLAGHQETQYF
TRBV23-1,CASSQSSTSAEPNSPLHF
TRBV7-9,CATTTGDAEAFF
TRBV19,CASSIVGGPAYEQYF
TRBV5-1,CASSLEVPGDIQYF
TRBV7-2,CASSLGGQYGYTF
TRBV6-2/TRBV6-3,CASSYPTWGGGPIYEQYF
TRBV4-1,CASSQRQGKDAEQFF